This T cell receptor (beta chain) was observed in a study of identical twins. This clonotype was picked up a small number of times. Using its own MiXCR run on the 5' RACE reads, TCRdb lists one record per CDR3 protein. The sample includes about 500,000 distinct CDR3 sequences, approximately 15% of them seen just once. Trimming removed 8 bases from V and 7 bases from J, with 12 bases in between. Germline assignment: CDR1 ENHRY and CDR2 SYGVKD. The CDR3 runs to 13 residues. In addition, the sample was reused for a study of yellow fever vaccine responses in identical twins.

The TCR was taken from a woman under 30 in good health. The chain uses TRBV10-3 and TRBJ1-6; a possible D gene is TRBD1 (6 bases). Sequencing used CD4+ T cells sorted from blood. CDR3 amino acids: CAISGGHNSPLHF. The CDR3, as DNA: TGTGCCATCTCCGGGGGACACAATTCACCCCTCCACTTT.